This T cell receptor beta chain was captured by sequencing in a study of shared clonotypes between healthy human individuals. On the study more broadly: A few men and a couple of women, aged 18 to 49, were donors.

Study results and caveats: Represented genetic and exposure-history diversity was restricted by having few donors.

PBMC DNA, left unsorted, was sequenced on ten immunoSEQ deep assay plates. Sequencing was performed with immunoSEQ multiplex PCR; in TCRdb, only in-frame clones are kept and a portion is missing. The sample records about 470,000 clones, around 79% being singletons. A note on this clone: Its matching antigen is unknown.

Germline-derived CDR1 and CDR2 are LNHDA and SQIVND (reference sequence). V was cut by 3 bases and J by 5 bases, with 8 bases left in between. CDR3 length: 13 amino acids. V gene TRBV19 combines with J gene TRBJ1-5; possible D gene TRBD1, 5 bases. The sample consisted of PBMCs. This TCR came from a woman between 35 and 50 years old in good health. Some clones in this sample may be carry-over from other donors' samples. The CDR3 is CASSIRGYQPQHF. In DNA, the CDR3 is TGTGCCAGTAGTATCCGGGGGTATCAGCCCCAGCATTTT.